These 22 T cell receptor beta chains were sequenced from one sample in a study of control samples from healthy donors and cancer patients. Sequencing used immunoSEQ multiplex PCR; TCRdb keeps in-frame clones, though not all of them. The sample lists approximately 70,000 clones, 83% occurring once. Sequenced input: blood. Receptor source: a man between 60 and 75 years old in good health.

The chain employs TRBV6-5 and TRBJ1-6, with 7 bases lining up with TRBD1. This CDR3 spans 15 amino acids. The V gene end was trimmed by 5 bases and the J gene end by 5 bases; junction bases not matched to a gene: 6. Per germline, CDR1 MNHEY and CDR2 SVGAGI. CDR3: CASSRDSFHNSPLHF. The CDR3, as DNA: TGTGCCAGCAGTCGGGACAGTTTTCATAATTCACCCCTCCACTTT.

The chain has TRBV15 and TRBJ2-2; the D is unclear. The CDR3 runs 12 residues. CDR1 and CDR2 (germline): LNHNV, YYDKDF (reference sequence). Trimming shortened V by 4 bases and J by 5 bases, and 5 bases separated the two germline ends. The CDR3, as DNA: TGTGCCACCAGCACGACTACCGGGGAGCTGTTTTTT. Translation gives CATSTTTGELFF.

The chain joins TRBV2 to TRBJ1-1, with TRBD1 identical over 7 bases. This CDR3 region has 14 residues. The germline V gene has CDR1 SNHLY and CDR2 FYNNEI. V lost 6 bases, J lost 5 bases, and 9 bases stayed unmatched. The CDR3 loop is CASRAQGQRTEAFF. Written as DNA, the CDR3 is TGTGCCAGCAGGGCCCAGGGACAGAGGACTGAAGCTTTCTTT.

V usage is TRBV6-6 and J usage is TRBJ2-1; TRBD2 agrees at 9 bases. After removal of 0 bases from V and 12 bases from J, the junction contained 6 bases not matched to a gene. This CDR3 spans 14 amino acids. Germline values: CDR1 MNHNY, CDR2 SVGAGI (reference sequence). This chain's CDR3 is CASSYSTSGGGQFF. CDR3 nucleotide sequence: TGTGCCAGCAGTTACTCGACTAGCGGAGGTGGGCAGTTCTTC.

The CDR3 loop reads CASSLLPGEEFF. The CDR3 nucleotides read TGTGCCAGCAGCTTGTTACCGGGAGAGGAGTTCTTC. V usage is TRBV5-6 and J usage is TRBJ2-1; possible D gene TRBD2, 6 bases. The CDR3 loop spans 12 amino acids. The germline CDR1 and CDR2 sequences are SGHDT and YYEEEE. Trimming removed 1 base from V and 14 bases from J, with 13 bases in between.

The chain is built from TRBV20-1 and TRBJ1-1; a possible D gene is TRBD1 (5 bases). This CDR3 contains 11 residues. V was pared by 5 bases and J by 8 bases, with 12 bases between. Germline values: CDR1 DFQATT, CDR2 SNEGSKA (reference sequence). The CDR3 nucleotides read TGCAGTGCTGGAACGGGGCCCGAAGCTTTCTTT. It encodes CSAGTGPEAFF.

The rearrangement links TRBV19 to TRBJ2-5; D unresolved. V shed 4 bases and J shed 4 bases, with 7 bases lying between them. The CDR3 spans 12 residues. Germline V gene data show CDR1 as LNHDA and CDR2 as SQIVND (reference sequence). The CDR3 loop reads CASSNPPETQYF. DNA for the CDR3: TGTGCCAGTAGTAACCCCCCAGAGACCCAGTACTTC.

The rearrangement uses TRBV7-8 and TRBJ1-3; possibly TRBD1 for D (6 bases). With 2 bases removed from V and 4 bases from J, the gap between germline ends came to 30 bases. The CDR3 runs 21 residues. Germline V gene sequence: CDR1 SGHVS, CDR2 FQNEAQ. DNA for the CDR3: TGTGCCAGCAGCTTAAAGGACTTAGGACAGAAGGTTTTTATAGGAGGAAACACCATATATTTT. Its translation: CASSLKDLGQKVFIGGNTIYF.

The chain is built from TRBV19 and TRBJ1-2; TRBD1 matches 8 bases. CDR1 is LNHDA, CDR2 SQIVND, per germline (reference sequence). The CDR3 sequence is 16 residues long. V shed 7 bases, J shed 6 bases, and the junction held 16 bases outside the gene matches. Here the CDR3 DNA reads TGTGCCAGTACGCCCGTCTTCCGGGACAGGAGTAATGGCTACACCTTC. Amino acids: CASTPVFRDRSNGYTF.

This clone was counted between two and nine times. The chain links TRBV7-8 to TRBJ2-7; a weak D match, TRBD1 (6 bases). The germline V and J ends were trimmed by 3 bases and 3 bases, with 15 bases remaining between them. Looked up from germline, CDR1 is SGHVS and CDR2 is FQNEAQ. The CDR3 extends over 15 amino acids. CDR3 sequence reads: CASSFLQGNHYEQYF. The CDR3 nucleotides are TGTGCCAGCAGCTTCCTGCAGGGGAACCACTACGAGCAGTACTTC.

The chain recombines TRBV15 with TRBJ2-3; D unclear. The CDR3 has 15 amino acids. CDR1 and CDR2 from the germline V gene are LNHNV and YYDKDF (reference sequence). Trimming removed 0 bases at V and 2 bases at J, with 9 bases between. The CDR3 DNA sequence: TGTGCCACCAGCAGAGATTCGGATTTCACAGATACGCAGTATTTT. This encodes CATSRDSDFTDTQYF.

J is TRBJ2-6 and V is TRBV4-3, with D perhaps TRBD1 (5 bases). In germline, CDR1 is LGHNA, CDR2 YSLEER. V dropped 0 bases and J dropped 0 bases, with 12 bases sitting between them. The CDR3 is 18 residues long. As DNA, the CDR3 is TGCGCCAGCAGCCAAGACAGGGTAAGACTCTCTGGGGCCAACGTCCTGACTTTC. This gives the protein CASSQDRVRLSGANVLTF.

The rearrangement joins TRBV29-1 to TRBJ2-2; 8 nucleotides align to TRBD2. Germline V lookup: CDR1 SQVTM, CDR2 ANQGSEA. V lost 5 bases to trimming and J lost 6 bases; unmatched junction nucleotides: 2. This CDR3 is 12 amino acids long. The CDR3 DNA follows: TGCAGCGTTTGGACTAGCCCCGGGGAGCTGTTTTTT. It is translated as CSVWTSPGELFF.

The gene calls are TRBV7-2 and TRBJ1-1; TRBD1 might be the D (5 bases). Trimming took off 2 bases at V and 3 bases at J, with 13 bases between the two ends. This CDR3 is 15 amino acids long. Germline assignment: CDR1 SGHTA and CDR2 FQGNSA. The CDR3 protein is CASSLSQGGHTEAFF. The CDR3 DNA sequence: TGTGCCAGCAGCTTATCGCAGGGCGGACACACTGAAGCTTTCTTT.

The genes are TRBV3-1 (or the pseudogene TRBV3-2) and TRBJ2-1; perhaps TRBD2 as D (5 bases). The CDR3 is made up of 15 amino acids. Trimming removed 4 bases from V and 8 bases from J, with 18 bases in between. CDR1 is LGHDT, CDR2 YNNKEL, per germline (reference sequence). The CDR3 DNA reads TGTGCCAGCAGCCCGGGATGGGCCCCCAGCCATGAGCAGTTCTTC. Protein: CASSPGWAPSHEQFF.

V gene TRBV28 combines with J gene TRBJ2-7; D remains ambiguous. This CDR3 region has 11 residues. Germline CDR1 is MDHEN and CDR2 is SYDVKM. V lost 4 bases to trimming and J lost 6 bases, with 7 bases between them. Written as DNA, the CDR3 is TGTGCCAGCAGTTCCCGGGTCGAGCAGTACTTC. It is translated as CASSSRVEQYF.

The chain couples TRBV28 to TRBJ1-5; D remains ambiguous. Germline CDR1 and CDR2: MDHEN and SYDVKM. This CDR3 spans 18 amino acids. V lost 7 bases to trimming and J lost 0 bases, with 22 bases between them. CDR3 amino acids: CASNTRWTFDRSNQPQHF. CDR3 nucleotide sequence: TGTGCCAGCAATACGCGATGGACCTTTGACCGTAGCAATCAGCCCCAGCATTTT.

The chain couples TRBV4-2 to TRBJ2-3, with 7 nucleotides matching TRBD2. CDR1 and CDR2 (germline): LGHNA, YNFKEQ. The CDR3 is 16 amino acids. V shed 1 base, J shed 5 bases, and the junction held 9 bases outside the gene matches. CDR3 region: CASSQVIGGSLDTQYF. CDR3 DNA: TGTGCCAGCAGCCAAGTGATCGGCGGGAGTCTAGATACGCAGTATTTT.

The chain joins TRBV11-2 to TRBJ1-3, with 7 bases aligning to TRBD1. V lost 5 bases, J lost 2 bases, and 6 bases stayed unmatched. Germline loops: CDR1 SGHAT, CDR2 FQNNGV. The CDR3 length is 15 residues. CDR3 DNA: TGTGCCAGCAGCCCAGGGGGAGGACCTGGAAACACCATATATTTT. It yields the protein CASSPGGGPGNTIYF.

This clone was counted once. The V and J genes are TRBV6-5 and TRBJ2-7; 8 positions agree with TRBD1. The germline gives CDR1 MNHEY, CDR2 SVGAGI. CDR3 length: 12 residues. V shed 6 bases, J shed 2 bases, and the junction held 0 bases outside the gene matches. The CDR3, as DNA: TGTGCCAGCAGCAGGGGGCCCTACGAGCAGTACTTC. The encoded protein is CASSRGPYEQYF.

This chain uses TRBV18 with TRBJ2-2, with D unclear. Germline CDR1 and CDR2: KGHSH and LQKENI. Between the trimmed V and J ends, which lost 3 bases and 1 base, there was a span of 3 bases. This CDR3 region has 13 residues. The CDR3 bases are TGTGCCAGCTCACCGCAGAACACCGGGGAGCTGTTTTTT. This sequence encodes CASSPQNTGELFF.

The chain combines TRBV7-2 with TRBJ2-3; 11 positions match TRBD2. The CDR3 is made up of 14 amino acids. V lost 5 bases to trimming and J lost 5 bases; unmatched junction nucleotides: 3. CDR1 is SGHTA, CDR2 FQGNSA, per germline. CDR3 nucleotide sequence: TGTGCCAGCAGCCAGGGACTAGCGGAAGATACGCAGTATTTT. Amino acid sequence: CASSQGLAEDTQYF.